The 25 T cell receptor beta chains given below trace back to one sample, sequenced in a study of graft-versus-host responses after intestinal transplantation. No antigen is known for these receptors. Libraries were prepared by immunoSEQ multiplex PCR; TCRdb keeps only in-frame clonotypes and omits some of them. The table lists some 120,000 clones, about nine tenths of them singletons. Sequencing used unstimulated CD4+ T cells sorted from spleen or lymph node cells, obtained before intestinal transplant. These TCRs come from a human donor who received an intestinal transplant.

The CDR3 DNA sequence: TGTGCCAGCAGCGCTCGGGACAGTAAGCTCTCTGGGGCCAACGTCCTGACTTTC. Translation gives CASSARDSKLSGANVLTF. The chain has TRBV9 and TRBJ2-6; 7 nucleotides align to TRBD1. From germline, CDR1 is SGDLS and CDR2 YYNGEE. V shed 3 bases, J shed 0 bases, and the junction held 9 bases outside the gene matches. This CDR3 spans 18 amino acids.

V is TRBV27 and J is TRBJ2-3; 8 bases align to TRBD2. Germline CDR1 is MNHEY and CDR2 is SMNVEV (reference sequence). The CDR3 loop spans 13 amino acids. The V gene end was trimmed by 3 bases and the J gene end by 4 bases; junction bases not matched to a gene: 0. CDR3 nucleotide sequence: TGTGCCAGCAGTTTCGGGGGGGCAGATACGCAGTATTTT. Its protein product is CASSFGGADTQYF.

The DNA of the CDR3 is TGTGCCAGCAGCTTAATGGCGGGAGGAGAGCAGTTCTTC. Translating it yields CASSLMAGGEQFF. The chain uses TRBV7-3 and TRBJ2-1; 8 bases fit TRBD2. V gave up 1 base and J gave up 10 bases; unmatched junction bases: 3. CDR3 length equals 13 residues. CDR1 and CDR2 from the germline V gene are SGHTA and FQGTGA.

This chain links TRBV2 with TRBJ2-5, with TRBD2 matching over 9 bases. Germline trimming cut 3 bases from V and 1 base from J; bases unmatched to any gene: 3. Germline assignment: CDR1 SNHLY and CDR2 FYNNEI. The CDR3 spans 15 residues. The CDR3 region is CASSDRGGGQETQYF. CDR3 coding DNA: TGTGCCAGCAGTGACCGCGGGGGGGGCCAAGAGACCCAGTACTTC.

The CDR3 region is CASSLGGGKQPQHF. The CDR3 DNA reads as TGCGCCAGCAGCTTGGGTGGGGGGAAACAGCCCCAGCATTTT. The gene calls are TRBV5-1 and TRBJ1-5; D possibly corresponds to TRBD1 (5 bases). V lost 0 bases, J lost 7 bases, and 11 bases lay in between. In germline, CDR1 is SGHRS, CDR2 YFSETQ. The CDR3 runs 14 residues.

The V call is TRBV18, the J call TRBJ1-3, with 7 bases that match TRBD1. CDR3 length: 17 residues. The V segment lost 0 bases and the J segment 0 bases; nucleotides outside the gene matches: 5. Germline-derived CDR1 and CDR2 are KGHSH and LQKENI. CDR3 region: CASSPPTPGGSGNTIYF. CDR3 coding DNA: TGTGCCAGCTCACCACCTACCCCAGGGGGCTCTGGAAACACCATATATTTT.

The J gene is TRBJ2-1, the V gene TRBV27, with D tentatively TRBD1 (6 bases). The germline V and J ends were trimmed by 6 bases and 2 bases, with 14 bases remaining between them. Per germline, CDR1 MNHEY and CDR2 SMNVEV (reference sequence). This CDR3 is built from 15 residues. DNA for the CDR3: TGTGCCAGCAGACCGACAGGAAATCCCTACAATGAGCAGTTCTTC. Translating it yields CASRPTGNPYNEQFF.

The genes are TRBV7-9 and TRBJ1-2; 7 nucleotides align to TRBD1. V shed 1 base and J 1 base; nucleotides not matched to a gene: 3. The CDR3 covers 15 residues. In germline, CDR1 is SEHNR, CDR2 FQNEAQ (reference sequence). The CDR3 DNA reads TGTGCCAGCAGCTTAGTTACAGGGGATAACTATGGCTACACCTTC. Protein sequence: CASSLVTGDNYGYTF.

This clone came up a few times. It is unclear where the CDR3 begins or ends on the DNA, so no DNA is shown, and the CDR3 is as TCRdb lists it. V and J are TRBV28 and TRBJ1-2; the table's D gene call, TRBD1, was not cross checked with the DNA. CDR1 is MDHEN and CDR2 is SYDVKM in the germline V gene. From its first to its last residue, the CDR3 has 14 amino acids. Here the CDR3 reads CASSSSPGVNGYTF.

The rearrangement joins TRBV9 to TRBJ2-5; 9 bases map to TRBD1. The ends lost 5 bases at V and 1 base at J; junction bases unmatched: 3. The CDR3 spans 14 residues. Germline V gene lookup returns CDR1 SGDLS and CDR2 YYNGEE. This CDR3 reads CASSEGQGQETQYF. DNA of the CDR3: TGTGCCAGCAGTGAGGGACAGGGCCAAGAGACCCAGTACTTC.

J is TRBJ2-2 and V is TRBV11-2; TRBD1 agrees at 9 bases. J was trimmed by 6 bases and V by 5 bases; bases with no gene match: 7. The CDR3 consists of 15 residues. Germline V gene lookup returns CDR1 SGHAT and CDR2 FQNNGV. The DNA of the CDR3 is TGTGCCAGCAGCGCACAGGGGGCTTTCGCCGGGGAGCTGTTTTTT. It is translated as CASSAQGAFAGELFF.

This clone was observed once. In DNA form, the CDR3 reads TGTGCCAGCAGCCGTAGACACGACTACGAGCAGTACTTC. Translated: CASSRRHDYEQYF. V is TRBV7-9 and J is TRBJ2-7, with D hard to call. Germline CDR1 is SEHNR and CDR2 is FQNEAQ (reference sequence). The CDR3 consists of 13 residues. The germline V and J ends were trimmed by 5 bases and 3 bases, with 11 bases remaining between them.

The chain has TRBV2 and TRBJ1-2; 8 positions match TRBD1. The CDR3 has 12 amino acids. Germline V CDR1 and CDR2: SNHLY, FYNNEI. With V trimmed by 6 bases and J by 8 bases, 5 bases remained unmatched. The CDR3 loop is CASRPTGAGYTF. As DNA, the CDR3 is TGTGCCAGCAGACCGACAGGGGCGGGCTACACCTTC. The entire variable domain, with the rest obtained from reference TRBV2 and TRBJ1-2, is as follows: EPEVTQTPSHQVTQMGQEVILRCVPISNHLYFYWYRQILGQKVEFLVSFYNNEISEKSEIFDDQFSVERPDGSNFTLKIRSTKLEDSAMYFCASRPTGAGYTFGSGTRLTVV.

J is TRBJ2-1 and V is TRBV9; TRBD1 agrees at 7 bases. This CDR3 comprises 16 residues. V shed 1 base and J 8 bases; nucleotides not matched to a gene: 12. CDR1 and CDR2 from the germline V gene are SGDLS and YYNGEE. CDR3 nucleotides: TGTGCCAGCAGCGTACAGATCGGGGACAGAGCCGATGAGCAGTTCTTC. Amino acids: CASSVQIGDRADEQFF.

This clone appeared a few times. CDR3 residues: CASSLATNKGNYGYTF. The CDR3 bases are TGCGCCAGCAGCTTGGCAACTAACAAGGGGAACTATGGCTACACCTTC. The chain couples TRBV5-1 to TRBJ1-2; a possible D gene is TRBD1 (5 bases). V was cut by 0 bases and J by 2 bases, with 14 bases left in between. Per the germline V gene, CDR1 is SGHRS and CDR2 is YFSETQ. The CDR3 consists of 16 residues.

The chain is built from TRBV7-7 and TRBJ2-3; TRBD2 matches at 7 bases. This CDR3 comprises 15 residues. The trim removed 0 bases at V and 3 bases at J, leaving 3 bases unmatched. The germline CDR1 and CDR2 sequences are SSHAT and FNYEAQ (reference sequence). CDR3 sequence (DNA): TGTGCCAGCAGCTTAGCCGGACTAGGAACAGATACGCAGTATTTT. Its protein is CASSLAGLGTDTQYF.

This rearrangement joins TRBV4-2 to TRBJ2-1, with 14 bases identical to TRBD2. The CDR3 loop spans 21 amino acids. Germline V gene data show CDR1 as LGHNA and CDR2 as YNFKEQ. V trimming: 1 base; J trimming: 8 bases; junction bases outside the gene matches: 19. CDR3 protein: CASSQVAGTSGTSGRSDEQFF. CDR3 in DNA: TGTGCCAGCAGCCAAGTAGCAGGGACAAGTGGGACTAGCGGGAGATCTGATGAGCAGTTCTTC.

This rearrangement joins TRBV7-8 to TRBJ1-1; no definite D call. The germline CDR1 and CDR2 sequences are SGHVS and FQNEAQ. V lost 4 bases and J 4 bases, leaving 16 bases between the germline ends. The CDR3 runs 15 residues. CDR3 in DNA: TGTGCCAGCAGCTCTAAGGTTGTTTCGGGCACTGAAGCTTTCTTT. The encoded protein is CASSSKVVSGTEAFF.

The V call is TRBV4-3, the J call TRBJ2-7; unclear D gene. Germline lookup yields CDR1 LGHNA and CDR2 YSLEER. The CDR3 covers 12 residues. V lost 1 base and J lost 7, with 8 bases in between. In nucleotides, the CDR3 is TGCGCCAGCAGCCAAGTGGCGGTTGAGCAGTACTTC. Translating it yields CASSQVAVEQYF.

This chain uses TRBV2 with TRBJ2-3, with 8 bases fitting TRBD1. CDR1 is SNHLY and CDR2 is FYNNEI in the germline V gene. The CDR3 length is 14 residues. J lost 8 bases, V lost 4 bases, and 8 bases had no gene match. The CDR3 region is CASSGDRSLGTQYF. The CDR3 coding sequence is TGTGCCAGCAGTGGGGACAGGTCGCTGGGTACGCAGTATTTT.

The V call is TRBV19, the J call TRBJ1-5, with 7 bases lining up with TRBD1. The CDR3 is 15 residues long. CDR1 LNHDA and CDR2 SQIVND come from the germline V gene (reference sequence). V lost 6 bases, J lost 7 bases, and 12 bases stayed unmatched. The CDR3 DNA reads TGTGCCAGTAGCAACACCGGGACAGTCCCCCAGCCCCAGCATTTT. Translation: CASSNTGTVPQPQHF.

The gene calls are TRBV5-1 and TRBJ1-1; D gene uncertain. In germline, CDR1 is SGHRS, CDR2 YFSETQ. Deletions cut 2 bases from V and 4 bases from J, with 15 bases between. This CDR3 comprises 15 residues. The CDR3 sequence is CASSFMEAGGTEAFF. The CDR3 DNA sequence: TGCGCCAGCAGCTTTATGGAGGCGGGAGGCACTGAAGCTTTCTTT.

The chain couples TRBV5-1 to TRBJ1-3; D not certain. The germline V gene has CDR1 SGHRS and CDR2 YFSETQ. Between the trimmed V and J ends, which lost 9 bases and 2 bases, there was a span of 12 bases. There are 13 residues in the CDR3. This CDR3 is CATRSSPGNTIYF. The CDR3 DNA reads TGCGCCACCCGGAGCTCCCCTGGAAACACCATATATTTT.

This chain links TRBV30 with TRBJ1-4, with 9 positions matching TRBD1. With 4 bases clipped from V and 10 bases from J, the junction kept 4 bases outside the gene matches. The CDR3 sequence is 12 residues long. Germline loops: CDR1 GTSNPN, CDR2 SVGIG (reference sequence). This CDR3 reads CAWTGTGRKLFF. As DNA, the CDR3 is TGTGCCTGGACCGGGACAGGGAGAAAACTGTTTTTT.

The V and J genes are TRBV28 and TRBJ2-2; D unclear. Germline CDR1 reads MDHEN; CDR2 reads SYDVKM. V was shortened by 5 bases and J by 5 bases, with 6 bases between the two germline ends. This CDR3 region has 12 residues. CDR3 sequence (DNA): TGTGCCAGCAGTCTACAGACCGGGGAGCTGTTTTTT. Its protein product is CASSLQTGELFF.